This T cell receptor (beta chain) was sequenced in a study of T cells in Graves' hyperthyroidism and ophthalmopathy. Across the whole study: Initial diagnosis, before any treatment, was when peripheral blood was collected.

General observations from the study: A model of 13 V-J features distinguished ophthalmopathy from stable hyperthyroidism.

At least ten counts were recorded for this clonotype. Antigen specificity is unknown. The J segment lost 8 bases and the V segment lost 4 bases, leaving 8 bases of the junction unmatched. Germline CDR1 and CDR2: MNHEY and SMNVEV (reference sequence). CDR3 size: 14 residues. The investigators amplified TCR beta CDR3 regions from RNA transcripts. RT-PCR in the first round (using the HTBI primer set) targeted the TCR CDR3. TCRdb processed the multiplex PCR reads anew with MiXCR; each CDR3 protein has one entry. The table records around 690,000 distinct CDR3 sequences, 17% of them present only once. Sample: blood. The chain recombines TRBV27 with TRBJ2-1; 7 nucleotides agree with TRBD1. This receptor was identified in a man aged 45-65 years with Graves' hyperthyroidism. The DNA of the CDR3 is TGTGCCAGCAGTTCGCCTAATAGGGGGCATGAGCAGTTCTTC. As protein: CASSSPNRGHEQFF.